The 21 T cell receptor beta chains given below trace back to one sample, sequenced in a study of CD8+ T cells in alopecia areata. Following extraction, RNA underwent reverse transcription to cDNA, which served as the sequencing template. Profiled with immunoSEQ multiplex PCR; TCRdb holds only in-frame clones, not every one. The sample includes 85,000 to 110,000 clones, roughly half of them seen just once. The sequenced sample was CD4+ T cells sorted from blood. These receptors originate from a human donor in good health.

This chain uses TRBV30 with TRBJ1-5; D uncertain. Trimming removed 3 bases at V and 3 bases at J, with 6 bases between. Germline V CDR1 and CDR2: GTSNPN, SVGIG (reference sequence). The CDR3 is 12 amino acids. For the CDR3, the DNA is TGTGCCTGGAGCCTGTACAATCAGCCCCAGCATTTT. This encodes CAWSLYNQPQHF. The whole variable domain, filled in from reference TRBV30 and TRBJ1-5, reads SQTIHQWPATLVQPVGSPLSLECTVEGTSNPNLYWYRQAAGRGLQLLFYSVGIGQISSEVPQNLSASRPQDRQFILSSKKLLLSDSGFYLCAWSLYNQPQHFGDGTRLSIL.

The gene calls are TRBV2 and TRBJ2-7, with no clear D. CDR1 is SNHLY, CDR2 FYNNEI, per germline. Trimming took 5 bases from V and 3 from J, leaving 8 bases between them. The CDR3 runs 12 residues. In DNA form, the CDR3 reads TGTGCCAGCAGTCCTCTGGACTACGAGCAGTACTTC. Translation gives CASSPLDYEQYF.

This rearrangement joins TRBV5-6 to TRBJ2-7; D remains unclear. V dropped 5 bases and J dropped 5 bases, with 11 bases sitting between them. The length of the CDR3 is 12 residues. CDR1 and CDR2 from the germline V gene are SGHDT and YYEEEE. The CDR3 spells CASRLTQHEQYF. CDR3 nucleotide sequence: TGTGCCAGCAGGCTAACACAGCACGAGCAGTACTTC.

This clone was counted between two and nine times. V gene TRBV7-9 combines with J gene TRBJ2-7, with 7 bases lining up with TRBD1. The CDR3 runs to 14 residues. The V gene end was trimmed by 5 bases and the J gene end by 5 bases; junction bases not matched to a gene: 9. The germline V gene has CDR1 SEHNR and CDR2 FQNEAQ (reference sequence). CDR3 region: CASSPWTGVDEQYF. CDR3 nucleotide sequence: TGTGCCAGCAGCCCTTGGACAGGAGTAGACGAGCAGTACTTC. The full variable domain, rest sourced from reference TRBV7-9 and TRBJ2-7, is DTGVSQNPRHKITKRGQNVTFRCDPISEHNRLYWYRQTLGQGPEFLTYFQNEAQLEKSRLLSDRFSAERPKGSFSTLEIQRTEQGDSAMYLCASSPWTGVDEQYFGPGTRLTVT.

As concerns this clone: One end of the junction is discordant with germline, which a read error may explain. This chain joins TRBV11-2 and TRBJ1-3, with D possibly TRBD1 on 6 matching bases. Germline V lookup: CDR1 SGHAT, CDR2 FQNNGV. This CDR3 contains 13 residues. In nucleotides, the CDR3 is TGTGCCAGCAGCCCGGTTCCGGGACACCTAAGGGATTTT. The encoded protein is CASSPVPGHLRDF.

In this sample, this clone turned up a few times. The CDR3 region has the DNA TGTGCCAGCAGCCCCGGGACAGGCGGCAACTATGGCTACACCTTC. Encoded protein: CASSPGTGGNYGYTF. The chain is built from TRBV28 and TRBJ1-2; 8 nucleotides match TRBD1. The V gene's germline CDR1 is MDHEN and CDR2 SYDVKM. This CDR3 has 15 amino acids. The ends lost 6 bases at V and 2 bases at J; junction bases unmatched: 8.

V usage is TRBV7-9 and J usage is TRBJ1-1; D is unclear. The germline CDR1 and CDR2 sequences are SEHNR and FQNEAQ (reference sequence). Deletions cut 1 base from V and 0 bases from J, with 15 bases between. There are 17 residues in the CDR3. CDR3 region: CASSLVGGGRLNTEAFF. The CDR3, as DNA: TGTGCCAGCAGCTTAGTTGGAGGCGGACGGCTGAACACTGAAGCTTTCTTT.

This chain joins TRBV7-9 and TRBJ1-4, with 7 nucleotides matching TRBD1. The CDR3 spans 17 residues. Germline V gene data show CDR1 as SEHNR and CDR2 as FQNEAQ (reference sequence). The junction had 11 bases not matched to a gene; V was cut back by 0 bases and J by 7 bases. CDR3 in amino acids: CASSLAGAQGIGEKLFF. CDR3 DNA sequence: TGTGCCAGCAGCTTAGCGGGGGCACAGGGGATCGGTGAAAAACTGTTTTTT.

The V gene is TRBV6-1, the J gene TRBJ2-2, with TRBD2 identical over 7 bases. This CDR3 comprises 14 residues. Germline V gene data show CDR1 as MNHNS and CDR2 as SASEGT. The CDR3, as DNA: TGTGCAGCCGGGAAGCGGGGCGATGCCGGGGAGCTGTTTTTT. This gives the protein CAAGKRGDAGELFF.

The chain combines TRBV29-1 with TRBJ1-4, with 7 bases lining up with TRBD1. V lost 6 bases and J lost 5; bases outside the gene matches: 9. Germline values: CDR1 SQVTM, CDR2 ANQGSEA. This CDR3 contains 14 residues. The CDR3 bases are TGCAGCGTGGTTGACAGGGCCCGAAATGAAAAACTGTTTTTT. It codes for CSVVDRARNEKLFF.

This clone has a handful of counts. The CDR3: CASTLRGRNTGELFF. The CDR3 region has the DNA TGTGCCAGTACCCTAAGGGGCCGCAACACCGGGGAGCTGTTTTTT. V gene TRBV19 combines with J gene TRBJ2-2, with D perhaps matching TRBD1 (5 bases). The CDR3 runs to 15 residues. V was pared by 7 bases and J by 2 bases, with 14 bases between. Germline V lookup: CDR1 LNHDA, CDR2 SQIVND (reference sequence).

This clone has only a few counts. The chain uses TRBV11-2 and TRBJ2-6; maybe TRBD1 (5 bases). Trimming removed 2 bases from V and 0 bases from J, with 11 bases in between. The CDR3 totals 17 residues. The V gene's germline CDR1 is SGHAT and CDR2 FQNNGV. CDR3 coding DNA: TGTGCCAGCAGCTTAACTGGGGCCAGCTCTGGGGCCAACGTCCTGACTTTC. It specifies CASSLTGASSGANVLTF.

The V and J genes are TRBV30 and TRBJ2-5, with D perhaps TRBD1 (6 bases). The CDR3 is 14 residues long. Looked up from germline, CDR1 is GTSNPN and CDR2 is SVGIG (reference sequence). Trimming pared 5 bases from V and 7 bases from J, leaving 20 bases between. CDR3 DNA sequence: TGTGCCTGGTCCCCTGGGGCAGGGGCGGGGACCCAGTACTTC. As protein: CAWSPGAGAGTQYF.

CDR3 amino acids: CASSFFTSQETQYF. Written as DNA, the CDR3 is TGTGCCAGCAGTTTCTTCACTAGCCAAGAGACCCAGTACTTC. The rearrangement links TRBV27 to TRBJ2-5; the D gene is possibly TRBD2 (5 bases). Looked up from germline, CDR1 is MNHEY and CDR2 is SMNVEV (reference sequence). Trimming cost V 3 bases and J 1 base, with 9 bases left between them. The CDR3 spans 14 residues.

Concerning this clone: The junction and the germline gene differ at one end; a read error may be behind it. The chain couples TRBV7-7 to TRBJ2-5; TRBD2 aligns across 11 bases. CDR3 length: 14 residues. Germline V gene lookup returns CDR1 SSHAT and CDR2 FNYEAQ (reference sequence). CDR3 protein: CASSSVAGGETQYF. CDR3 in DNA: TGTGCTAGCAGCTCCGTAGCGGGGGGGGAGACCCAGTACTTC.

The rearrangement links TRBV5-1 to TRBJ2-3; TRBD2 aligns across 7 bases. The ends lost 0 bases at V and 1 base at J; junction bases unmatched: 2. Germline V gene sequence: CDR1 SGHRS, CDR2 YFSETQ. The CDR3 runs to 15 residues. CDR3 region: CASSLEGRGTDTQYF. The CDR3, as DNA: TGCGCCAGCAGCTTGGAGGGGAGGGGCACAGATACGCAGTATTTT. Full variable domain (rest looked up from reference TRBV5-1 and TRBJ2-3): KAGVTQTPRYLIKTRGQQVTLSCSPISGHRSVSWYQQTPGQGLQFLFEYFSETQRNKGNFPGRFSGRQFSNSRSEMNVSTLELGDSALYLCASSLEGRGTDTQYFGPGTRLTVL.

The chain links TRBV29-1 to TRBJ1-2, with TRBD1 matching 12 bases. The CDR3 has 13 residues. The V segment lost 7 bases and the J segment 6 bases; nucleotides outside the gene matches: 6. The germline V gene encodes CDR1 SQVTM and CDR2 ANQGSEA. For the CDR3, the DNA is TGCAGCGCATCGGGACAGGGGGCGAATGGCTACACCTTC. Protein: CSASGQGANGYTF.

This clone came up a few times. DNA of the CDR3: TGTGCCACCAGCAGATCTAGCGGGGGGTTCATGGCCCAGTACTTC. Translating it yields CATSRSSGGFMAQYF. The genes are TRBV15 and TRBJ2-5; 11 nucleotides line up with TRBD2. CDR3 length: 15 residues. V lost 2 bases and J lost 9; bases outside the gene matches: 8. The germline gives CDR1 LNHNV, CDR2 YYDKDF (reference sequence).

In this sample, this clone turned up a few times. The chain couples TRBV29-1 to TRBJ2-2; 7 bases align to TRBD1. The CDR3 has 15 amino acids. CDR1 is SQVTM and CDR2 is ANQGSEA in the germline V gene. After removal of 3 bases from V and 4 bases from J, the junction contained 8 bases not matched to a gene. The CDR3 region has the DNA TGCAGCGTTGAGAGACAGGGCTCAAGCACCGGGGAGCTGTTTTTT. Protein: CSVERQGSSTGELFF.

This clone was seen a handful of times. The CDR3 reads CASSFDGGNEKLFF. DNA for the CDR3: TGTGCCAGCAGCTTCGACGGTGGGAATGAAAAACTGTTTTTT. The chain uses TRBV7-9 and TRBJ1-4, with D uncertain. Germline CDR1 is SEHNR and CDR2 is FQNEAQ (reference sequence). CDR3 length: 14 residues. The ends were cut back, 3 bases at V and 5 bases at J, with 10 bases in the middle.

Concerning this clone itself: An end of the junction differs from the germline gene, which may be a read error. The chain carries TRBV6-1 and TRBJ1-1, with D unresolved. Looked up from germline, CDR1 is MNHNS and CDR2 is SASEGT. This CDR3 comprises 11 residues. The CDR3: CASSVTPPFRF. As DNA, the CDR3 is TGTGCCAGCAGCGTTACACCACCCTTCCGATTT.